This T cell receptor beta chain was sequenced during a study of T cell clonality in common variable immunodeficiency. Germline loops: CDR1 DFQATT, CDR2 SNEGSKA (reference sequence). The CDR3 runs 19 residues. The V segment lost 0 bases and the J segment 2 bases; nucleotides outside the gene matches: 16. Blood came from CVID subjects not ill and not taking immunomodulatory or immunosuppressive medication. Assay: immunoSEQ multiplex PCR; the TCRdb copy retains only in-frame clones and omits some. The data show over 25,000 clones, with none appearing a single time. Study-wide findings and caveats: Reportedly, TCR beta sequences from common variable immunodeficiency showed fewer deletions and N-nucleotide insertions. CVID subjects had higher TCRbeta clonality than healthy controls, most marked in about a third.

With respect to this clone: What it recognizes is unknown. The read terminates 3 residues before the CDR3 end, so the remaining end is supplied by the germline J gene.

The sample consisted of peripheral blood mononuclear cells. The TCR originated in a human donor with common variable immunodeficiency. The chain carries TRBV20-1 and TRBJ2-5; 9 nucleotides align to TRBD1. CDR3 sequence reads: CSARDSTGGSRSHQETQYF. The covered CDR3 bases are TGCAGTGCTAGAGATTCTACAGGGGGCTCGCGATCCCATCAAGAGACC.